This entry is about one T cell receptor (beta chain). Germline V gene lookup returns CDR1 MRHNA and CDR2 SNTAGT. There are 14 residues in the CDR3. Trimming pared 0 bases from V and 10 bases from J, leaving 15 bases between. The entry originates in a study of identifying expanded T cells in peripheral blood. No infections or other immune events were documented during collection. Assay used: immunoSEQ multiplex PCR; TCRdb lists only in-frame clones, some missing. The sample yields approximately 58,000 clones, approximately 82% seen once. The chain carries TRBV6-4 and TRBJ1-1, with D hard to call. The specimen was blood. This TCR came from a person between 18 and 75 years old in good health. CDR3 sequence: CASSDSREPRRAFF. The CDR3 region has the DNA TGTGCCAGCAGTGACTCGAGGGAACCACGGCGAGCTTTCTTT.